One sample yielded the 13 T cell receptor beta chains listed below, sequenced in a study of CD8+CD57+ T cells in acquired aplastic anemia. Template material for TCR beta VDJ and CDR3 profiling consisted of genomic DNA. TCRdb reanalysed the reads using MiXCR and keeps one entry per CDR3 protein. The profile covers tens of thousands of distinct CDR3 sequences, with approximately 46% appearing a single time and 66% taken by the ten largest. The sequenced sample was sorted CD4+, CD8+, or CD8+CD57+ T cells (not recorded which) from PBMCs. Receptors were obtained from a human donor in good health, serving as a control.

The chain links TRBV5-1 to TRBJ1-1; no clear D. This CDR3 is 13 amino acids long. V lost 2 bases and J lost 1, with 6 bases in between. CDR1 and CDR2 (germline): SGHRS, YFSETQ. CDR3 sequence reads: CASSFSQNTEAFF. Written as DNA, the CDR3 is TGCGCCAGCAGCTTCTCACAGAACACTGAAGCTTTCTTT.

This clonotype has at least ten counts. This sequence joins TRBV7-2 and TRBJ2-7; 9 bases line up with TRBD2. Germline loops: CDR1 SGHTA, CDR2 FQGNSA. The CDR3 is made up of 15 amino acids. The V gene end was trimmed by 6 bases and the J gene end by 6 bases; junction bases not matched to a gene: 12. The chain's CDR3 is CASSGAGGDGSEQYF. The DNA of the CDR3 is TGTGCCAGCAGTGGGGCGGGAGGGGATGGATCCGAGCAGTACTTC.

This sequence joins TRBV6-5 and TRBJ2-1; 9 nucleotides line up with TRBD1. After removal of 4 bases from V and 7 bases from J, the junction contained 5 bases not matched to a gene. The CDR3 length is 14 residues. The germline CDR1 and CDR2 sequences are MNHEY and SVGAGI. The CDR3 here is CASSSQGAANEQFF. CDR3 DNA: TGTGCCAGCAGTTCACAGGGGGCTGCAAATGAGCAGTTCTTC.

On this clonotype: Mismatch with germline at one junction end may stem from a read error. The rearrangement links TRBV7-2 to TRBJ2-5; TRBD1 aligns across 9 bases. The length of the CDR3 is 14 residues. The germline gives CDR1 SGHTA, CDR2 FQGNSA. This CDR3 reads CASTLQGARETQYF. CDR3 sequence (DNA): TGTGCCAGCACCTTACAGGGGGCGCGAGAGACCCAGTACTTC.

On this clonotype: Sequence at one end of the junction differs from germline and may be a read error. The DNA for the CDR3 is TGCAACGTTGAAAGCAGGGGTGTGGAGCAGTACTTC. Amino acids: CNVESRGVEQYF. V and J are TRBV29-1 and TRBJ2-7; TRBD1 is a possible D gene (6 bases). This CDR3 spans 12 amino acids. Germline V gene lookup returns CDR1 SQVTM and CDR2 ANQGSEA.

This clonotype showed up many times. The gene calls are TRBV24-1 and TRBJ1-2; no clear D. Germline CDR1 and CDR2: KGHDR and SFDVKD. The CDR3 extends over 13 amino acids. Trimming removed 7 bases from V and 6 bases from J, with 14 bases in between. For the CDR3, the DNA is TGTGCCACCAGCGGTGGGCAGTACGATGGCTACACCTTC. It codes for CATSGGQYDGYTF.

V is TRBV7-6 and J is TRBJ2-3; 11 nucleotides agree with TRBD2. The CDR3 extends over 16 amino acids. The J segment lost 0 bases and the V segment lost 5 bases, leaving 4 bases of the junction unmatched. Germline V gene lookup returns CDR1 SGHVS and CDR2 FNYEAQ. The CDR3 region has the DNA TGTGCCAGCAGCCCGAGACTAGCGGGGAGCACAGATACGCAGTATTTT. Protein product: CASSPRLAGSTDTQYF.

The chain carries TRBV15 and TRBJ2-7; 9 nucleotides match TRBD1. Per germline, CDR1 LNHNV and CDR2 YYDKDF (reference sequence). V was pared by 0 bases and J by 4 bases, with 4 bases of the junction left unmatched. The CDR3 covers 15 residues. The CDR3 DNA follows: TGTGCCACCAGCAGAGATGTGGGACAGGGTTACGAGCAGTACTTC. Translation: CATSRDVGQGYEQYF.

In nucleotides, the CDR3 is TGTGCCAGCAGCGCAGGGGCGGGCGGGGACACAGATACGCAGTATTTT. Translating it yields CASSAGAGGDTDTQYF. This chain uses TRBV9 with TRBJ2-3; D assignment may be TRBD1 or TRBD2 (6 bases each). The V gene's germline CDR1 is SGDLS and CDR2 YYNGEE. V lost 3 bases and J lost 2, with 16 bases in between. The CDR3 consists of 16 residues.

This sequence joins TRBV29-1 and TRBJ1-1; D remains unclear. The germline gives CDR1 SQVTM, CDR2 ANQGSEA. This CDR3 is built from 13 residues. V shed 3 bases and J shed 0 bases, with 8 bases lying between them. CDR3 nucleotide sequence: TGCAGCGTTGAGGCAGAACTGAACACTGAAGCTTTCTTT. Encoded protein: CSVEAELNTEAFF.

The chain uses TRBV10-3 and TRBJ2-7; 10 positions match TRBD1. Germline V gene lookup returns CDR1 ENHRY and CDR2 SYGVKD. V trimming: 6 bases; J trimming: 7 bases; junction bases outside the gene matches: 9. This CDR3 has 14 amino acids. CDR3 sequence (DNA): TGTGCCATCAGCGGACAGGGGGGCCTAATGGAGCAGTACTTC. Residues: CAISGQGGLMEQYF.

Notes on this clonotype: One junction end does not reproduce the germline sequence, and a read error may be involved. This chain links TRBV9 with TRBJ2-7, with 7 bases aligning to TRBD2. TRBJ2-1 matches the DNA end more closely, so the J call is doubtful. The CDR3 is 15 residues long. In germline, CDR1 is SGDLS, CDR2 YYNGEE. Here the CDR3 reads CASSVAGGGYNGQFF. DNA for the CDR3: TGTGCCAGCAGCGTAGCGGGAGGCGGCTACAATGGGCAGTTCTTC.

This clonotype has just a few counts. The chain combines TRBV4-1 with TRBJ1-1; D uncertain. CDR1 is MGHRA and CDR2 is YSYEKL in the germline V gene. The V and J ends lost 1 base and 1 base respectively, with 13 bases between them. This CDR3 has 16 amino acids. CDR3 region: CASSQAPLAGNTEAFF. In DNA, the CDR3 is TGCGCCAGCAGCCAAGCCCCCCTGGCAGGGAACACTGAAGCTTTCTTT.